These 11 T cell receptor beta chains were sequenced from one sample in a study of T-cell memory formation after mild COVID-19. TCRdb redid the calling of the 5' RACE reads with MiXCR, one entry per CDR3 protein. The sample carries around 130,000 distinct CDR3 sequences, about 16% recorded once. What was sequenced was PBMCs or a T cell subset sorted from them (not recorded which). All receptors come from an adult woman who had mild COVID-19 (a few samples of this study predate the infection). Cell type and time point are not known.

V usage is TRBV24-1 and J usage is TRBJ2-1; the D gene is possibly TRBD1 (6 bases). CDR3 length: 20 residues. V was trimmed by 2 bases and J by 10 bases, leaving 32 bases between them. Per the germline V gene, CDR1 is KGHDR and CDR2 is SFDVKD. The CDR3 loop is CATSDSSGHRDIARRGEQFF. CDR3 DNA: TGTGCCACCAGTGATTCCTCCGGCCACAGGGATATAGCCCGGCGAGGGGAGCAGTTCTTC.

This clonotype was counted between two and nine times. The J gene is TRBJ2-4, the V gene TRBV27; TRBD1 matches at 9 bases. The V gene's germline CDR1 is MNHEY and CDR2 SMNVEV (reference sequence). V shed 6 bases, J shed 8 bases, and the junction held 11 bases outside the gene matches. The CDR3 has 15 residues. This CDR3 is CASSSYRDREHIQYF. In DNA, the CDR3 is TGTGCCAGCAGCTCGTACCGGGACAGGGAGCACATTCAGTACTTC.

The rearrangement joins TRBV29-1 to TRBJ1-5, with D uncertain. This CDR3 comprises 14 residues. Trimming pared 3 bases from V and 5 bases from J, leaving 14 bases between. From germline, CDR1 is SQVTM and CDR2 ANQGSEA. CDR3: CSVELAVRDQPQHF. The CDR3 coding sequence is TGCAGCGTTGAGCTCGCAGTCAGAGATCAGCCCCAGCATTTT. The whole variable domain, remainder taken from reference TRBV29-1 and TRBJ1-5, is SAVISQKPSRDICQRGTSLTIQCQVDSQVTMMFWYRQQPGQSLTLIATANQGSEATYESGFVIDKFPISRPNLTFSTLTVSNMSPEDSSIYLCSVELAVRDQPQHFGDGTRLSIL.

This clonotype was counted between two and nine times. CDR3 sequence: CASSQDVLSYNEQFF. The CDR3 region has the DNA TGTGCCAGCAGCCAAGACGTTCTCTCCTACAATGAGCAGTTCTTC. The chain joins TRBV4-2 to TRBJ2-1; D remains ambiguous. Germline CDR1 LGHNA, CDR2 YNFKEQ. The CDR3 runs to 15 residues. V was pared by 0 bases and J by 0 bases, with 6 bases between.

Of note for this clonotype: One end of the junction does not line up with germline, which may come from a read error. The V gene is TRBV7-7, the J gene TRBJ2-3; D not certain. CDR3 length: 15 amino acids. In germline, CDR1 is SSHAT, CDR2 FNYEAQ (reference sequence). CDR3 DNA: TGTGCTAGCAGCCGCAGGCCCTTTAGCACAGATACGCAGTATTTT. Translation gives CASSRRPFSTDTQYF.

This clonotype came up a few times. V gene TRBV10-3 combines with J gene TRBJ2-3; 9 positions agree with TRBD2. Per germline, CDR1 ENHRY and CDR2 SYGVKD. This CDR3 region has 16 residues. Trimming took 3 bases from V and 0 from J; bases not matched to a gene: 4. The CDR3 protein is CAISDGGRASTDTQYF. CDR3 bases: TGTGCCATCAGTGACGGCGGGAGGGCCAGCACAGATACGCAGTATTTT.

This sequence joins TRBV6-1 and TRBJ1-2, with D possibly TRBD1 on 5 matching bases. The V end was cut by 6 bases, the J end by 0 bases, with 11 bases between. The germline CDR1 and CDR2 sequences are MNHNS and SASEGT. This CDR3 comprises 14 residues. DNA for the CDR3: TGTGCCAGCAGCCACGACAGTACTAACTATGGCTACACCTTC. This sequence encodes CASSHDSTNYGYTF.

This clonotype was observed a few times. V gene TRBV10-3 combines with J gene TRBJ1-5, with 7 bases fitting TRBD1. The CDR3 totals 17 residues. Losses at the gene ends were 0 bases for V and 0 bases for J; bases not matched to a gene: 5. Germline CDR1 and CDR2: ENHRY and SYGVKD. CDR3 nucleotides: TGTGCCATCAGTGAGTCAGGGGGCGACTATAGCAATCAGCCCCAGCATTTT. It encodes CAISESGGDYSNQPQHF.

This clonotype was detected a few times. This rearrangement joins TRBV7-3 to TRBJ2-1, with 9 bases fitting TRBD2. Germline CDR1 reads SGHTA; CDR2 reads FQGTGA. V shed 5 bases and J 10 bases; nucleotides not matched to a gene: 12. The CDR3 consists of 15 residues. The CDR3 region has the DNA TGTGCCAGCAGCCCATTGGGTAGCGGGGGCTCCGAGCAGTTCTTC. This encodes CASSPLGSGGSEQFF.

The sample holds a few counts of this clonotype. The rearrangement uses TRBV20-1 and TRBJ2-5; D uncertain. Germline V gene data show CDR1 as DFQATT and CDR2 as SNEGSKA (reference sequence). V was pared by 6 bases and J by 3 bases, with 8 bases between. The length of the CDR3 is 11 residues. The CDR3 sequence: CSATLEETQYF. DNA for the CDR3: TGCAGTGCGACATTGGAAGAGACCCAGTACTTC.

This clonotype turned up a few times. The J gene is TRBJ2-7, the V gene TRBV30; D remains ambiguous. V was shortened by 0 bases and J by 4 bases, with 16 bases between the two germline ends. The CDR3 runs 15 residues. Germline V gene sequence: CDR1 GTSNPN, CDR2 SVGIG (reference sequence). The CDR3 region has the DNA TGTGCCTGGAGTGTGGGAAGGGTGCCCGGGTACGAGCAGTACTTC. Amino acid sequence: CAWSVGRVPGYEQYF.